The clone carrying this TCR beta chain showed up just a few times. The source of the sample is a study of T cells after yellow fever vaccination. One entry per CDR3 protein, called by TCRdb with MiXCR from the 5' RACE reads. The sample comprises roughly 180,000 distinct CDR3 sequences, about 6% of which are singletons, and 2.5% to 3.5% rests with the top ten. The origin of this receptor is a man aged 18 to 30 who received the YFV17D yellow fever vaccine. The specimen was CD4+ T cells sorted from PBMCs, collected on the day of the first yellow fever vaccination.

This CDR3 reads CASSAALSSTDTQYF. The CDR3 DNA reads as TGTGCCAGCAGTGCAGCACTTTCTAGCACAGATACGCAGTATTTT. The V call is TRBV2, the J call TRBJ2-3; D uncertain. V lost 4 bases and J lost 0, with 11 bases in between. This CDR3 has 15 amino acids. The germline V gene encodes CDR1 SNHLY and CDR2 FYNNEI.